Presented here are 29 T cell receptor beta chains from one specimen sequenced in a study of shared clonotypes between healthy human individuals. Clones were sequenced by immunoSEQ multiplex PCR, and TCRdb holds only the in-frame ones, with some missing. The profile shows 2.3 million or so clones, 80% to 95% of them singletons. The source material was naive CD4+ T cells from PBMCs. Subset here: CD45RA+ positively selected. These receptors came from a young man in good health. Some clones in this sample may be carry-over from other donors' samples.

The chain recombines TRBV19 with TRBJ1-2; D is perhaps TRBD1 (5 bases). CDR1 is LNHDA and CDR2 is SQIVND in the germline V gene (reference sequence). V lost 8 bases, J lost 1 base, and 11 bases lay in between. The CDR3 sequence is 13 residues long. CDR3 sequence (DNA): TGTGCCAGTTATAGGGACGATAACTATGGCTACACCTTC. Its protein is CASYRDDNYGYTF.

The rearrangement uses TRBV7-2 and TRBJ2-3; D is possibly TRBD2 (6 bases). CDR1 and CDR2 (germline): SGHTA, FQGNSA. V lost 0 bases and J lost 4, with 8 bases in between. CDR3 size: 14 residues. The DNA of the CDR3 is TGTGCCAGCAGCTTAGCGACGGGAGCAGATACGCAGTATTTT. This encodes CASSLATGADTQYF.

Worth noting for this clone: The same CDR3 arises from other DNA sequences in this sample as well. The chain uses TRBV7-3 and TRBJ2-1; 12 bases match TRBD2. Germline CDR1 SGHTA, CDR2 FQGTGA. V dropped 5 bases and J dropped 7; count of bases not matched to a gene: 3. The CDR3 is made up of 14 amino acids. CDR3 coding DNA: TGTGCCAGCAGCCCTGGGACTAGCGGGAATGAGCAGTTCTTC. Encoded protein: CASSPGTSGNEQFF.

The J gene is TRBJ1-4, the V gene TRBV28; D possibly corresponds to TRBD1 (5 bases). V was pared by 1 base and J by 7 bases, with 16 bases between. CDR1 MDHEN and CDR2 SYDVKM come from the germline V gene. The CDR3 contains 16 residues. The CDR3 region is CASSLFGAGGSEKLFF. The CDR3 DNA reads TGTGCCAGCAGTTTATTTGGCGCCGGGGGTTCTGAAAAACTGTTTTTT. Filled out from reference TRBV28 and TRBJ1-4, the complete variable domain reads DVKVTQSSRYLVKRTGEKVFLECVQDMDHENMFWYRQDPGLGLRLIYFSYDVKMKEKGDIPEGYSVSREKKERFSLILESASTNQTSMYLCASSLFGAGGSEKLFFGSGTQLSVL.

The chain recombines TRBV5-6 with TRBJ2-3, with D possibly TRBD1 on 6 matching bases. The CDR3 loop spans 13 amino acids. The germline CDR1 and CDR2 sequences are SGHDT and YYEEEE. Trimming shortened V by 3 bases and J by 7 bases, and 12 bases separated the two germline ends. The CDR3 reads CASSSLRGHTQYF. As DNA, the CDR3 is TGTGCCAGCAGCTCCCTCAGGGGTCATACGCAGTATTTT.

This clone was observed a few times. The chain links TRBV20-1 to TRBJ1-1; 7 bases are a match to TRBD1. V dropped 3 bases and J dropped 12; count of bases not matched to a gene: 7. CDR3 length: 11 amino acids. Germline V lookup: CDR1 DFQATT, CDR2 SNEGSKA (reference sequence). The chain's CDR3 is CSASDQGDSFF. The CDR3 region has the DNA TGCAGTGCTAGCGACCAGGGGGATTCTTTCTTT.

This clone was picked up one time. Other DNA sequences in this sample translate to the same CDR3. V usage is TRBV7-3 and J usage is TRBJ2-3, with 7 bases identical to TRBD1. The CDR3 is made up of 14 amino acids. The germline CDR1 and CDR2 sequences are SGHTA and FQGTGA. The V segment lost 5 bases and the J segment 1 base; nucleotides outside the gene matches: 3. The CDR3 DNA is TGTGCCAGCAGCCGACAGGGAGGCACAGATACGCAGTATTTT. This gives the protein CASSRQGGTDTQYF.

In its sample, this clone was seen once. The V and J genes are TRBV28 and TRBJ1-2, with D perhaps TRBD1 (6 bases). V lost 6 bases and J 2 bases, leaving 16 bases between the germline ends. The CDR3 spans 15 residues. The germline V gene encodes CDR1 MDHEN and CDR2 SYDVKM. This CDR3 is CASRGRGDGNYGYTF. The DNA of the CDR3 is TGTGCCAGCAGGGGGAGGGGGGATGGCAACTATGGCTACACCTTC.

The CDR3 nucleotides are TGCGCCAGCAGTGCGAGGACCCAAGAGACCCAGTACTTC. This gives the protein CASSARTQETQYF. This rearrangement joins TRBV10-1 to TRBJ2-5, with unresolved D. The CDR3 totals 13 residues. Trimming cost V 4 bases and J 1 base, with 7 bases left between them. Germline lookup yields CDR1 WNHNN and CDR2 SYGVQD (reference sequence).

This chain connects TRBV30 to TRBJ2-2; D remains unclear. Per germline, CDR1 GTSNPN and CDR2 SVGIG (reference sequence). The V gene lost 1 base and the J gene lost 7 bases, with 10 bases spanning the gap. The CDR3 loop spans 13 amino acids. CDR3 coding DNA: TGTGCCTGGAGTGAGGGCGTCGGCGGGGAGCTGTTTTTT. Encoded protein: CAWSEGVGGELFF.

This chain connects TRBV5-1 to TRBJ1-1, with 8 nucleotides matching TRBD1. Germline V gene data show CDR1 as SGHRS and CDR2 as YFSETQ. V trimming: 5 bases; J trimming: 2 bases; junction bases outside the gene matches: 8. CDR3 size: 15 residues. CDR3 protein: CASSYRTGTNTEAFF. The DNA for the CDR3 is TGCGCCAGCAGTTACAGGACAGGGACCAACACTGAAGCTTTCTTT. Together with reference TRBV5-1 and TRBJ1-1, the CDR3 gives the full variable domain: KAGVTQTPRYLIKTRGQQVTLSCSPISGHRSVSWYQQTPGQGLQFLFEYFSETQRNKGNFPGRFSGRQFSNSRSEMNVSTLELGDSALYLCASSYRTGTNTEAFFGQGTRLTVV.

The chain combines TRBV5-4 with TRBJ1-6; 8 nucleotides match TRBD1. Germline loops: CDR1 SGHNT, CDR2 YYREEE (reference sequence). V lost 3 bases and J lost 9; bases outside the gene matches: 5. The CDR3 is 14 residues long. In DNA, the CDR3 is TGTGCCAGCAGCTCGGACAGGGACGCTTCACCCCTCCACTTT. It specifies CASSSDRDASPLHF.

The chain links TRBV25-1 to TRBJ2-1; a weak D match, TRBD2 (6 bases). V was trimmed by 2 bases and J by 3 bases, leaving 11 bases between them. This CDR3 is built from 15 residues. Germline V gives CDR1 MGHDK, CDR2 SYGVNS. CDR3 sequence: CASSEPGVGYNEQFF. The CDR3 DNA is TGTGCCAGCAGTGAACCGGGGGTAGGCTACAATGAGCAGTTCTTC.

This clone was detected once. V and J are TRBV5-1 and TRBJ2-5; the match to TRBD2 covers 9 bases. The CDR3 has 13 residues. Per germline, CDR1 SGHRS and CDR2 YFSETQ. With V trimmed by 5 bases and J by 13 bases, 12 bases remained unmatched. The CDR3 protein is CASRRGLARPMYF. The CDR3 nucleotides read TGCGCCAGCAGAAGGGGACTAGCAAGGCCCATGTACTTC.

The rearrangement uses TRBV27 and TRBJ1-2; D remains ambiguous. The CDR3 totals 13 residues. V was pared by 6 bases and J by 8 bases, with 16 bases between. The germline CDR1 and CDR2 sequences are MNHEY and SMNVEV (reference sequence). CDR3 protein: CASSETLRSGYTF. CDR3 nucleotide sequence: TGTGCCAGCAGCGAGACCCTCAGGAGCGGCTACACCTTC.

On this clone itself: Different DNA sequences within this sample yield the same CDR3. The gene calls are TRBV14 and TRBJ2-1; no clear D gene. Germline V gives CDR1 SGHDN, CDR2 FVKESK. The CDR3 spans 11 residues. V was pared by 4 bases and J by 4 bases, with 2 bases between. The CDR3 region is CASSLYNEQFF. Here the CDR3 DNA reads TGTGCCAGCAGCCTATACAATGAGCAGTTCTTC. The full variable domain, rest sourced from reference TRBV14 and TRBJ2-1, is EAGVTQFPSHSVIEKGQTVTLRCDPISGHDNLYWYRRVMGKEIKFLLHFVKESKQDESGMPNNRFLAERTGGTYSTLKVQPAELEDSGVYFCASSLYNEQFFGPGTRLTVL.

The chain couples TRBV4-1 to TRBJ2-7; D not resolved. Germline V CDR1 and CDR2: MGHRA, YSYEKL. The CDR3 runs to 14 residues. The germline V and J ends were trimmed by 0 bases and 2 bases, with 8 bases remaining between them. The CDR3 protein is CASSQEWAPYEQYF. CDR3 coding DNA: TGCGCCAGCAGCCAAGAGTGGGCCCCCTACGAGCAGTACTTC.

The chain combines TRBV7-8 with TRBJ2-7; D not resolved. The ends were cut back, 1 base at V and 6 bases at J, with 7 bases in the middle. Germline CDR1 and CDR2: SGHVS and FQNEAQ. This CDR3 is built from 12 residues. The CDR3 protein is CASSLVPPEQYF. Written as DNA, the CDR3 is TGTGCCAGCAGCTTAGTCCCCCCCGAGCAGTACTTC.

The chain combines TRBV7-9 with TRBJ1-3, with 10 nucleotides matching TRBD1. The CDR3 length is 15 residues. V shed 3 bases and J 8 bases; nucleotides not matched to a gene: 7. The germline V gene has CDR1 SEHNR and CDR2 FQNEAQ (reference sequence). The CDR3: CASSLGQGRTYTIYF. Written as DNA, the CDR3 is TGTGCCAGCAGCTTGGGACAGGGGAGGACGTACACCATATATTTT.

This rearrangement joins TRBV18 to TRBJ1-1; D perhaps matches TRBD1 (6 bases). Germline V CDR1 and CDR2: KGHSH, LQKENI. CDR3 size: 16 residues. V lost 2 bases to trimming and J lost 4 bases, with 17 bases between them. The DNA for the CDR3 is TGTGCCAGCTCACCAGACAGGTCTCTCTGGGGCACTGAAGCTTTCTTT. As protein: CASSPDRSLWGTEAFF.

The chain employs TRBV9 and TRBJ2-7, with D uncertain. CDR3 size: 13 residues. V was clipped by 3 bases and J by 1 base, with 8 bases between them. The germline gives CDR1 SGDLS, CDR2 YYNGEE. The CDR3 reads CASSAGRSYEQYF. The CDR3 bases are TGTGCCAGCAGCGCGGGCAGATCCTACGAGCAGTACTTC.

As regards this clone: Other DNA sequences within the sample encode an identical CDR3. This chain joins TRBV29-1 and TRBJ2-1; tentatively, D is TRBD2 (6 bases). Trimming removed 7 bases from V and 0 bases from J, with 7 bases in between. This CDR3 is 12 amino acids long. Germline values: CDR1 SQVTM, CDR2 ANQGSEA. The CDR3 protein is CSAGSSYNEQFF. The CDR3 nucleotides are TGCAGCGCCGGGAGCTCCTACAATGAGCAGTTCTTC.

This clone appeared a single time. The rearrangement joins TRBV15 to TRBJ2-1; D tentatively reads TRBD1 or TRBD2 (7 bases each). V was trimmed by 6 bases and J by 6 bases, leaving 18 bases between them. There are 15 residues in the CDR3. From germline, CDR1 is LNHNV and CDR2 YYDKDF (reference sequence). CDR3 sequence reads: CATSPLGRGPNEQFF. DNA of the CDR3: TGTGCCACCAGTCCCCTTGGGAGGGGGCCCAATGAGCAGTTCTTC.

DNA for the CDR3: TGCAGCGTTCGCGATGGTGGGTCTAGAGTAGACACTGAAGCTTTCTTT. Translation gives CSVRDGGSRVDTEAFF. The chain uses TRBV29-1 and TRBJ1-1; unclear D gene. The CDR3 totals 16 residues. Germline CDR1 reads SQVTM; CDR2 reads ANQGSEA. Trimming took 5 bases from V and 3 from J, leaving 22 bases between them.

Comments on this clone: Other DNA variants within this sample encode the same CDR3. The chain recombines TRBV7-9 with TRBJ1-2; possibly TRBD1 for D (6 bases). Germline V lookup: CDR1 SEHNR, CDR2 FQNEAQ (reference sequence). The CDR3 contains 13 residues. V lost 5 bases and J lost 5, with 12 bases in between. CDR3 in amino acids: CASSPTGNYGYTF. In DNA form, the CDR3 reads TGTGCCAGCAGCCCCACAGGGAATTATGGCTACACCTTC.

The J gene is TRBJ2-2, the V gene TRBV7-2; possible D gene TRBD1, 6 bases. Trimming pared 6 bases from V and 0 bases from J, leaving 14 bases between. Germline CDR1 reads SGHTA; CDR2 reads FQGNSA. The CDR3 contains 16 residues. The DNA for the CDR3 is TGTGCCAGCAGTCTCTACCGGACAGCGAACACCGGGGAGCTGTTTTTT. This gives the protein CASSLYRTANTGELFF.

J is TRBJ1-3 and V is TRBV5-1, with D perhaps matching TRBD1 (6 bases). Trimming stripped 4 bases from V and 2 bases from J, with 10 bases between. CDR3 length: 14 amino acids. The germline CDR1 and CDR2 sequences are SGHRS and YFSETQ. The CDR3 is CASSVGGAGNTIYF. The CDR3 DNA is TGCGCCAGCAGCGTAGGGGGAGCTGGAAACACCATATATTTT.

As DNA, the CDR3 is TGCGCCAGCAGGGGACACAGGGTGAATGAGCAGTTCTTC. This gives the protein CASRGHRVNEQFF. J is TRBJ2-1 and V is TRBV4-1, with D maybe TRBD1 (6 bases). CDR3 length equals 13 residues. Trimming cost V 6 bases and J 7 bases, with 13 bases left between them. Germline V gene sequence: CDR1 MGHRA, CDR2 YSYEKL.

V and J are TRBV5-1 and TRBJ2-7; 9 positions match TRBD2. Germline V gene sequence: CDR1 SGHRS, CDR2 YFSETQ. Germline trimming cut 0 bases from V and 4 bases from J; bases unmatched to any gene: 14. The CDR3 contains 18 residues. CDR3 bases: TGCGCCAGCAGCTTGGCTGGGCAGCGGGAGGACCTTTTATACGAGCAGTACTTC. Protein sequence: CASSLAGQREDLLYEQYF. The variable domain in full, with the rest retrieved from reference TRBV5-1 and TRBJ2-7, is KAGVTQTPRYLIKTRGQQVTLSCSPISGHRSVSWYQQTPGQGLQFLFEYFSETQRNKGNFPGRFSGRQFSNSRSEMNVSTLELGDSALYLCASSLAGQREDLLYEQYFGPGTRLTVT.